The 6 T cell receptor beta chains presented below share a single source sample, sequenced in a study of technical replicates of blood from a handful of donors. Sequenced by immunoSEQ multiplex PCR; TCRdb stores in-frame clones only, minus some. The sample holds approximately 80,000 clones; about 88% are singletons and the top ten take 0.41%. The sequenced material came from T cells isolated from PBMCs. These receptor sequences come from a human donor in good health.

This clone was seen a handful of times. The genes are TRBV7-9 and TRBJ1-2; D possibly corresponds to TRBD1 (6 bases). The CDR3 loop spans 15 amino acids. The germline CDR1 and CDR2 sequences are SEHNR and FQNEAQ (reference sequence). Trimming pared 5 bases from V and 8 bases from J, leaving 21 bases between. The CDR3 region has the DNA TGTGCCAGCAGCCCTGAGGCGCAGACAGGAAACGGCTACACCTTC. It encodes CASSPEAQTGNGYTF. The variable domain in full, completed from reference TRBV7-9 and TRBJ1-2, reads DTGVSQNPRHKITKRGQNVTFRCDPISEHNRLYWYRQTLGQGPEFLTYFQNEAQLEKSRLLSDRFSAERPKGSFSTLEIQRTEQGDSAMYLCASSPEAQTGNGYTFGSGTRLTVV.

The chain carries TRBV5-1 and TRBJ2-1, with 9 bases identical to TRBD2. V lost 1 base and J lost 3; bases outside the gene matches: 8. There are 17 residues in the CDR3. Germline CDR1 is SGHRS and CDR2 is YFSETQ. The CDR3 DNA reads as TGCGCCAGCAGCTTGCTGATACCTAGCGGGAACTACAATGAGCAGTTCTTC. Encoded protein: CASSLLIPSGNYNEQFF.

This clone was picked up one time. The rearrangement joins TRBV11-2 to TRBJ1-2; maybe TRBD1 (6 bases). V was clipped by 1 base and J by 5 bases, with 14 bases between them. CDR3 size: 15 residues. In germline, CDR1 is SGHAT, CDR2 FQNNGV. This CDR3 is CASSLGLQGWYGYTF. The CDR3 coding sequence is TGTGCCAGCAGCTTAGGCCTACAGGGCTGGTATGGCTACACCTTC. Drawing the rest from reference TRBV11-2 and TRBJ1-2, the complete variable domain is EAGVAQSPRYKIIEKRQSVAFWCNPISGHATLYWYQQILGQGPKLLIQFQNNGVVDDSQLPKDRFSAERLKGVDSTLKIQPAKLEDSAVYLCASSLGLQGWYGYTFGSGTRLTVV.

The chain has TRBV19 and TRBJ2-1; a weak D match, TRBD2 (6 bases). Per the germline V gene, CDR1 is LNHDA and CDR2 is SQIVND (reference sequence). This CDR3 is 16 amino acids long. Trimming pared 3 bases from V and 0 bases from J, leaving 12 bases between. This chain's CDR3 is CASSIWGVPSYNEQFF. The CDR3 DNA follows: TGTGCCAGTAGTATCTGGGGGGTTCCCTCCTACAATGAGCAGTTCTTC. Together with reference TRBV19 and TRBJ2-1, the CDR3 gives the full variable domain: DGGITQSPKYLFRKEGQNVTLSCEQNLNHDAMYWYRQDPGQGLRLIYYSQIVNDFQKGDIAEGYSVSREKKESFPLTVTSAQKNPTAFYLCASSIWGVPSYNEQFFGPGTRLTVL.

J is TRBJ1-2 and V is TRBV19, with a possible D match to TRBD1 (5 bases). This CDR3 contains 12 residues. Germline V gene data show CDR1 as LNHDA and CDR2 as SQIVND (reference sequence). V gave up 5 bases and J gave up 6 bases, with 10 bases separating them. Here the CDR3 reads CASSSPGNGYTF. As DNA, the CDR3 is TGTGCCAGTAGTTCCCCAGGGAATGGCTACACCTTC.

The chain carries TRBV27 and TRBJ1-1; no clear D. Trimming stripped 7 bases from V and 0 bases from J, with 12 bases between. The CDR3 consists of 14 residues. Germline V CDR1 and CDR2: MNHEY, SMNVEV (reference sequence). The CDR3 DNA follows: TGTGCCAGCACCAGCCCCGACTTGAACACTGAAGCTTTCTTT. Its protein is CASTSPDLNTEAFF.